The 5 T cell receptor beta chains below were found in one sample sequenced in a study of CD8+ T cells in alopecia areata. RNA was isolated and reverse transcribed to cDNA, the sequencing template. Produced via immunoSEQ multiplex PCR; TCRdb's table is partial and in-frame only. Of over 150,000 clones in the sample, about 61% were seen once. Sequenced input: CD8+ T cells sorted from blood. The receptors were gathered from a human donor in good health.

The chain is built from TRBV7-6 and TRBJ2-6; D is unresolved. Germline V gene lookup returns CDR1 SGHVS and CDR2 FNYEAQ. V lost 4 bases to trimming and J lost 4 bases, with 8 bases between them. There are 14 residues in the CDR3. The CDR3 spells CASSSDAGANVLTF. CDR3 sequence (DNA): TGTGCCAGCAGCTCCGATGCAGGGGCCAACGTCCTGACTTTC. The whole variable domain, remainder taken from reference TRBV7-6 and TRBJ2-6, is GAGVSQSPRYKVTKRGQDVALRCDPISGHVSLYWYRQALGQGPEFLTYFNYEAQQDKSGLPNDRFSAERPEGSISTLTIQRTEQRDSAMYRCASSSDAGANVLTFGAGSRLTVL.

The V gene is TRBV27, the J gene TRBJ1-5; tentative D call: TRBD1 (5 bases). The V gene lost 2 bases and the J gene lost 8 bases, with 7 bases spanning the gap. The CDR3 sequence is 12 residues long. CDR1 MNHEY and CDR2 SMNVEV come from the germline V gene (reference sequence). CDR3 nucleotide sequence: TGTGCCAGCAGTTTACCAGGGAAGCCCCAGCATTTT. As protein: CASSLPGKPQHF.

The chain employs TRBV5-1 and TRBJ1-1; the match to TRBD1 covers 7 bases. The CDR3 has 12 residues. Germline V gene sequence: CDR1 SGHRS, CDR2 YFSETQ. J lost 8 bases, V lost 0 bases, and 1 base had no gene match. The CDR3 sequence is CASSLGQGEAFF. The CDR3 nucleotides are TGCGCCAGCAGCTTGGGACAGGGAGAAGCTTTCTTT.

This clone was recorded a few times. This rearrangement joins TRBV29-1 to TRBJ2-5, with D possibly called TRBD1 or TRBD2 (5 bases each). The length of the CDR3 is 15 residues. Germline-derived CDR1 and CDR2 are SQVTM and ANQGSEA. Trimming removed 5 bases from V and 5 bases from J, with 21 bases in between. The CDR3 spells CSVMSPGIGEETQYF. Written as DNA, the CDR3 is TGCAGCGTTATGTCCCCAGGGATTGGGGAGGAGACCCAGTACTTC.

The chain joins TRBV29-1 to TRBJ2-3, with a weak D call TRBD1 (5 bases). Looked up from germline, CDR1 is SQVTM and CDR2 is ANQGSEA. V was trimmed by 7 bases and J by 1 base, leaving 12 bases between them. CDR3 length: 13 amino acids. CDR3: CSAPEQGTDTQYF. For the CDR3, the DNA is TGCAGCGCTCCCGAACAGGGCACAGATACGCAGTATTTT.